One and the same sample provided the 22 T cell receptor beta chains below, sequenced in a study of a mutant IDH1 vaccine in newly diagnosed glioma. Indicated time point: baseline, week 1 (first vaccination visit). Indicated treatment: pre-vaccination baseline after standard-of-care therapy. Libraries were prepared by immunoSEQ multiplex PCR; TCRdb keeps only in-frame clonotypes and omits some of them. The table lists 85,000 to 100,000 clones, about 87% of them singletons. The starting material was PBMCs, obtained from a glioma patient treated with radiotherapy, temozolomide or both. The receptor set was obtained from a woman between 50 and 59 years old with glioma.

The count of this clone is one. The rearrangement uses TRBV6-6 and TRBJ1-1, with TRBD1 as a possible D gene (6 bases). The length of the CDR3 is 12 residues. Trimming removed 6 bases at V and 5 bases at J, with 10 bases between. In germline, CDR1 is MNHNY, CDR2 SVGAGI (reference sequence). CDR3 nucleotides: TGTGCCAGCAGCATACAGGGAACTGAAGCTTTCTTT. Translating it yields CASSIQGTEAFF.

The V call is TRBV4-1, the J call TRBJ2-3; no firm D call. The germline V and J ends were trimmed by 0 bases and 5 bases, with 6 bases remaining between them. The CDR3 has 13 amino acids. The germline V gene encodes CDR1 MGHRA and CDR2 YSYEKL. The CDR3 protein is CASSQETLDTQYF. The DNA for the CDR3 is TGCGCCAGCAGCCAAGAGACCCTAGATACGCAGTATTTT.

The chain combines TRBV6-6 with TRBJ1-2; D unclear. V gave up 7 bases and J gave up 5 bases, with 17 bases separating them. CDR3 length: 14 amino acids. Germline V CDR1 and CDR2: MNHNY, SVGAGI (reference sequence). The CDR3 DNA reads as TGTGCCAGCACCTTAGTGTCAGGAAGATATGGCTACACCTTC. Protein product: CASTLVSGRYGYTF.

This chain links TRBV10-3 with TRBJ1-3; 10 bases map to TRBD1. CDR1 and CDR2 from the germline V gene are ENHRY and SYGVKD. J lost 0 bases, V lost 4 bases, and 6 bases had no gene match. The CDR3 length is 17 residues. DNA of the CDR3: TGTGCCATCAGTGGGGGGACAGGGGACCTCTCTGGAAACACCATATATTTT. Its translation: CAISGGTGDLSGNTIYF.

This chain uses TRBV7-3 with TRBJ2-3; D unresolved. With 6 bases removed from V and 0 bases from J, the gap between germline ends came to 7 bases. CDR3 length equals 13 residues. Germline V gene lookup returns CDR1 SGHTA and CDR2 FQGTGA. The CDR3 nucleotides read TGTGCCAGCAGTGGTTCTAGCACAGATACGCAGTATTTT. It codes for CASSGSSTDTQYF.

V usage is TRBV11-2 and J usage is TRBJ1-1, with D possibly TRBD1 on 5 matching bases. This CDR3 has 16 amino acids. Between the trimmed V and J ends, which lost 5 bases and 4 bases, there was a span of 20 bases. CDR1 SGHAT and CDR2 FQNNGV come from the germline V gene. The CDR3 sequence is CASSAGVEPGGTEAFF. CDR3 nucleotide sequence: TGTGCCAGCAGCGCCGGAGTTGAGCCCGGGGGCACTGAAGCTTTCTTT.

The chain carries TRBV25-1 and TRBJ1-2, with 9 nucleotides matching TRBD1. Germline V gene lookup returns CDR1 MGHDK and CDR2 SYGVNS. Trimming cost V 0 bases and J 13 bases; bases outside gene matches: 12. The length of the CDR3 is 15 residues. In DNA form, the CDR3 reads TGTGCCAGCAGTGAATATGGGCCGGGACAGGGAGTGGTCACCTTC. Translated: CASSEYGPGQGVVTF.

The chain links TRBV28 to TRBJ2-7; the D gene is possibly TRBD2 (5 bases). Germline CDR1 and CDR2: MDHEN and SYDVKM. Trimming left V 6 bases short and J 7 bases short, with 10 bases between. This CDR3 is 11 amino acids long. CDR3 sequence (DNA): TGTGCCAGCAGCAACTGGGAGGAGCAGTACTTC. This sequence encodes CASSNWEEQYF.

This clone turned up a few times. This chain connects TRBV7-9 to TRBJ1-1, with D possibly TRBD1 on 6 matching bases. Trimming left V 0 bases short and J 11 bases short, with 13 bases between. The CDR3 length is 13 residues. CDR1 SEHNR and CDR2 FQNEAQ come from the germline V gene (reference sequence). CDR3: CASSLAGGGEAFF. Here the CDR3 DNA reads TGTGCCAGCAGCTTAGCAGGGGGAGGGGAGGCTTTCTTT.

The V and J genes are TRBV19 and TRBJ2-7; D possibly matches TRBD1 or TRBD2 (7 bases each). The germline V gene has CDR1 LNHDA and CDR2 SQIVND (reference sequence). This CDR3 comprises 12 residues. Trimming removed 6 bases at V and 5 bases at J, with 11 bases between. The CDR3 here is CASSRGRDEQYF. The CDR3 region has the DNA TGTGCCAGTAGCAGGGGGAGGGACGAGCAGTACTTC.

The chain combines TRBV10-3 with TRBJ1-1; 8 bases agree with TRBD1. The CDR3 runs to 12 residues. V lost 6 bases to trimming and J lost 4 bases; unmatched junction nucleotides: 1. Germline lookup yields CDR1 ENHRY and CDR2 SYGVKD. CDR3 nucleotides: TGTGCCATCAGACAGGGGGGCACTGAAGCTTTCTTT. It is translated as CAIRQGGTEAFF.

This clone has a single count. V and J are TRBV5-1 and TRBJ2-7; 7 bases align to TRBD1. CDR1 is SGHRS, CDR2 YFSETQ, per germline. The CDR3 sequence is 14 residues long. J gave up 9 bases and V 2 bases, and 11 bases lay outside the gene matches. The CDR3: CASSLQQGYEVQYF. The CDR3 coding sequence is TGCGCCAGCAGCTTACAACAGGGGTACGAGGTGCAGTACTTC. Full variable domain (remainder filled in from reference TRBV5-1 and TRBJ2-7): KAGVTQTPRYLIKTRGQQVTLSCSPISGHRSVSWYQQTPGQGLQFLFEYFSETQRNKGNFPGRFSGRQFSNSRSEMNVSTLELGDSALYLCASSLQQGYEVQYFGPGTRLTVT.

The V and J genes are TRBV2 and TRBJ2-5; a possible D gene is TRBD1 (6 bases). With 5 bases removed from V and 5 bases from J, the gap between germline ends came to 15 bases. Germline V gene data show CDR1 as SNHLY and CDR2 as FYNNEI. The CDR3 contains 14 residues. Here the CDR3 DNA reads TGTGCCAGCAGTTTGACAGGAGGCAGTGAGACCCAGTACTTC. It is translated as CASSLTGGSETQYF. Based on the CDR3 plus reference TRBV2 and TRBJ2-5, the full variable domain is EPEVTQTPSHQVTQMGQEVILRCVPISNHLYFYWYRQILGQKVEFLVSFYNNEISEKSEIFDDQFSVERPDGSNFTLKIRSTKLEDSAMYFCASSLTGGSETQYFGPGTRLLVL.

The chain links TRBV28 to TRBJ1-5; 10 bases match TRBD1. Germline V gives CDR1 MDHEN, CDR2 SYDVKM. This CDR3 spans 17 amino acids. V was pared by 0 bases and J by 2 bases, with 4 bases of the junction left unmatched. The CDR3 nucleotides are TGTGCCAGCAGTTTATGGGGACAGGGGAGGCGCAATCAGCCCCAGCATTTT. Protein sequence: CASSLWGQGRRNQPQHF.

This chain uses TRBV30 with TRBJ1-2, with 9 positions matching TRBD1. The trim removed 0 bases at V and 2 bases at J, leaving 4 bases unmatched. Germline V lookup: CDR1 GTSNPN, CDR2 SVGIG (reference sequence). The length of the CDR3 is 15 residues. CDR3 residues: CAWSVPGQGNYGYTF. The DNA of the CDR3 is TGTGCCTGGAGTGTACCTGGACAGGGGAACTATGGCTACACCTTC.

This chain links TRBV29-1 with TRBJ1-6, with 8 positions matching TRBD1. Germline trimming cut 6 bases from V and 6 bases from J; bases unmatched to any gene: 4. The CDR3 sequence is 13 residues long. CDR1 and CDR2 (germline): SQVTM, ANQGSEA. CDR3 nucleotide sequence: TGCAGCGTGGGACAGGCGTCTAATTCACCCCTCCACTTT. This encodes CSVGQASNSPLHF. Looking up the rest from reference TRBV29-1 and TRBJ1-6 gives the full variable domain: SAVISQKPSRDICQRGTSLTIQCQVDSQVTMMFWYRQQPGQSLTLIATANQGSEATYESGFVIDKFPISRPNLTFSTLTVSNMSPEDSSIYLCSVGQASNSPLHFGNGTRLTVT.

The DNA for the CDR3 is TGTGCCAGCAGTTGGGCAGGCTCCTACTCGGTAGCCTCGGAGCAGCCCCAGCATTTT. This encodes CASSWAGSYSVASEQPQHF. This chain links TRBV28 with TRBJ1-5; no clear D gene. V dropped 4 bases and J dropped 7 bases, with 29 bases sitting between them. The germline V gene has CDR1 MDHEN and CDR2 SYDVKM. The CDR3 sequence is 19 residues long.

This clone was found a few times. J is TRBJ1-1 and V is TRBV4-1; unclear D gene. The germline V gene has CDR1 MGHRA and CDR2 YSYEKL. The CDR3 has 13 residues. V was trimmed by 3 bases and J by 2 bases, leaving 7 bases between them. As DNA, the CDR3 is TGCGCCAGCAGCCATCCCTTAAACACTGAAGCTTTCTTT. Amino acids: CASSHPLNTEAFF.

This rearrangement joins TRBV6-6 to TRBJ1-5; D possibly corresponds to TRBD1 (5 bases). Looked up from germline, CDR1 is MNHNY and CDR2 is SVGAGI (reference sequence). The CDR3 length is 13 residues. The V end was cut by 7 bases, the J end by 2 bases, with 9 bases between. The CDR3 nucleotides are TGTGCCAGCACTGGGGGTGGCAATCAGCCCCAGCATTTT. Translation: CASTGGGNQPQHF.

This chain joins TRBV9 and TRBJ2-1, with 7 positions matching TRBD2. After removal of 4 bases from V and 5 bases from J, the junction contained 15 bases not matched to a gene. This CDR3 region has 17 residues. Germline V CDR1 and CDR2: SGDLS, YYNGEE. CDR3 DNA: TGTGCCAGCAGCCCTTTCCTTCGCCTAGCGGTGAACAATGAGCAGTTCTTC. This sequence encodes CASSPFLRLAVNNEQFF.

The chain joins TRBV10-3 to TRBJ2-5; TRBD1 matches at 8 bases. V lost 5 bases, J lost 3 bases, and 8 bases stayed unmatched. This CDR3 region has 15 residues. CDR1 and CDR2 (germline): ENHRY, SYGVKD. The CDR3 nucleotides are TGTGCCATCAGTCTAGACAGGGGTCCAGAAGAGACCCAGTACTTC. This encodes CAISLDRGPEETQYF.

The chain couples TRBV29-1 to TRBJ1-2; 9 positions agree with TRBD1. The CDR3 is 14 residues long. V shed 1 base and J 3 bases; nucleotides not matched to a gene: 3. CDR1 and CDR2 from the germline V gene are SQVTM and ANQGSEA. The CDR3 region has the DNA TGCAGCGTTGAAGGCCGGGACAGGGACTATGGCTACACCTTC. Translated, it gives CSVEGRDRDYGYTF.